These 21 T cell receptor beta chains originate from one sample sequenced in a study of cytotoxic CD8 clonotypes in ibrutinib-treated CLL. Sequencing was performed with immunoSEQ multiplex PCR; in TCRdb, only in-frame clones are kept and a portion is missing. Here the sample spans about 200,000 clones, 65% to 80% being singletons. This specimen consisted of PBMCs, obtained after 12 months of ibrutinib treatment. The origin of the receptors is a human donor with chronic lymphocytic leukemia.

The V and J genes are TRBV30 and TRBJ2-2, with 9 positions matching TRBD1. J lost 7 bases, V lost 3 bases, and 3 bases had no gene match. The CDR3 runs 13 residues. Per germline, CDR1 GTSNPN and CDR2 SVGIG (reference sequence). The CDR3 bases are TGTGCCTGGAGGGGACAGGGTTACGGGGAGCTGTTTTTT. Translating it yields CAWRGQGYGELFF.

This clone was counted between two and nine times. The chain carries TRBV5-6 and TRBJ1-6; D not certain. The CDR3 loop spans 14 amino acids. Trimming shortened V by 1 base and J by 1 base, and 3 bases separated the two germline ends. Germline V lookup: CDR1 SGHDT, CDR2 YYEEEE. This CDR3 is CASSLLSYNSPLHF. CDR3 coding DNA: TGTGCCAGCAGCTTGTTGTCCTATAATTCACCCCTCCACTTT.

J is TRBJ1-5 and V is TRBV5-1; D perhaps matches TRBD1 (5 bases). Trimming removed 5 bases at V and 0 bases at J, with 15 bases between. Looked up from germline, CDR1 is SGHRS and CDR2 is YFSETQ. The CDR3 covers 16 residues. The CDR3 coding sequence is TGCGCCAGCAGACCTACAGGAGCTGGTAGCAATCAGCCCCAGCATTTT. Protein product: CASRPTGAGSNQPQHF.

The CDR3 nucleotides read TGTGCCAGCAGCCCCGCCCGGCGGAACTATGGCTACACCTTC. Translating it yields CASSPARRNYGYTF. V usage is TRBV27 and J usage is TRBJ1-2; no definite D call. V was pared by 6 bases and J by 2 bases, with 13 bases between. CDR3 length equals 14 residues. Germline V gives CDR1 MNHEY, CDR2 SMNVEV (reference sequence).

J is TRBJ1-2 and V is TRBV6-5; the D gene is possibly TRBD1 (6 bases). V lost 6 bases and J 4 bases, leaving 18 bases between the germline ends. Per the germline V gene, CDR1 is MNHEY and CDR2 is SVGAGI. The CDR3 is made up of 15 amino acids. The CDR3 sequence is CASRDGQPGGYGYTF. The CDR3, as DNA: TGTGCCAGCAGGGACGGACAGCCAGGCGGCTATGGCTACACCTTC.

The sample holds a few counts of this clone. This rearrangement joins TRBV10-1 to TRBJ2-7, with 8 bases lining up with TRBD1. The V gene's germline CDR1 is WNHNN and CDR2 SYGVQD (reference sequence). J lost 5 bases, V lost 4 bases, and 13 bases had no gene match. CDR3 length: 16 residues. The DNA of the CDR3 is TGCGCCAGCAGTGCCAACCCCGGGACAGGAAGGAACGAGCAGTACTTC. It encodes CASSANPGTGRNEQYF.

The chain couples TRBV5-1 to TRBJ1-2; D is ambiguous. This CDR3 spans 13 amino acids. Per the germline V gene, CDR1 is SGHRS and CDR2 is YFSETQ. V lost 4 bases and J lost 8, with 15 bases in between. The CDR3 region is CASSPRGEKGYTF. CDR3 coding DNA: TGCGCCAGCAGCCCCCGCGGGGAGAAGGGCTACACCTTC.

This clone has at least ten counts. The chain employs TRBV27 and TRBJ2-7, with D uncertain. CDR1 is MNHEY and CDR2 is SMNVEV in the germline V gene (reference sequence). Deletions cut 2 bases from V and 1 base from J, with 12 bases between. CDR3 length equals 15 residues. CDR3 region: CASSLVPPESYEQYF. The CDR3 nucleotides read TGTGCCAGCAGTTTAGTCCCTCCGGAATCCTACGAGCAGTACTTC.

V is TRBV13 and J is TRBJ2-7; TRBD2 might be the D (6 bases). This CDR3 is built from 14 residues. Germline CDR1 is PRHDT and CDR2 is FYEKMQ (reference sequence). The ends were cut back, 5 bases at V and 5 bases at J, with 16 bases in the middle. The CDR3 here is CASSKRMTSHEQYF. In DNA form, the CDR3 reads TGTGCCAGCAGCAAACGAATGACTAGTCACGAGCAGTACTTC.

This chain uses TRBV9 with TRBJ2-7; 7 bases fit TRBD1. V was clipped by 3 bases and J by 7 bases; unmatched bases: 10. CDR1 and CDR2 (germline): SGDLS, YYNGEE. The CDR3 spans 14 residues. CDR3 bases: TGTGCCAGCAGCGGAGAACACAGGGGTTGGGAGCAGTACTTC. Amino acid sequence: CASSGEHRGWEQYF.

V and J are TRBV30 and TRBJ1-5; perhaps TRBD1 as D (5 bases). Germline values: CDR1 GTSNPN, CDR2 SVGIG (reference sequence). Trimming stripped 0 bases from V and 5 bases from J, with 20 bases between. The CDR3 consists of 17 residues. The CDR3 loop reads CAWSVRAFLRGDQPQHF. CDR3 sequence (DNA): TGTGCCTGGAGTGTACGGGCCTTCCTAAGGGGCGATCAGCCCCAGCATTTT.

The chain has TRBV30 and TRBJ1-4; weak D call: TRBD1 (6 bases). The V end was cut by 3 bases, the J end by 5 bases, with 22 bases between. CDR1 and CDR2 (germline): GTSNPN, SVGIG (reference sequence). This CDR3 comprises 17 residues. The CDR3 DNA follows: TGTGCCTGGAGCGCGAATGCCCAGGGGCGTCGGAATGAAAAACTGTTTTTT. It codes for CAWSANAQGRRNEKLFF.

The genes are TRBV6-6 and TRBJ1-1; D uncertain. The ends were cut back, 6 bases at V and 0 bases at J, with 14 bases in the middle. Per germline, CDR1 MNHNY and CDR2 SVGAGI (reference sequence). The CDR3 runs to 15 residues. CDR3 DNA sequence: TGTGCCAGCAGCCCTTCTGGACGGGTGAACACTGAAGCTTTCTTT. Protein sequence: CASSPSGRVNTEAFF.

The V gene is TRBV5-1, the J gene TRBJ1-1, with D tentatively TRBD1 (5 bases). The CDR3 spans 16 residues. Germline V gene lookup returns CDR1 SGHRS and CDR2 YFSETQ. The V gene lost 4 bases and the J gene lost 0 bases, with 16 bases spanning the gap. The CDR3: CASSVRGRFMNTEAFF. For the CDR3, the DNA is TGCGCCAGCAGCGTACGGGGACGGTTTATGAACACTGAAGCTTTCTTT.

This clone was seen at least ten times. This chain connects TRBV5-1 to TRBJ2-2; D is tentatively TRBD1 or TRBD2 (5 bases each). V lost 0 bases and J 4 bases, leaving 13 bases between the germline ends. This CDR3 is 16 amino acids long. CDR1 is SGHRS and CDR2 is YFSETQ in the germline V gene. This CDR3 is CASSLADVGTTGELFF. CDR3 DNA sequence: TGCGCCAGCAGCTTGGCCGATGTAGGGACCACCGGGGAGCTGTTTTTT.

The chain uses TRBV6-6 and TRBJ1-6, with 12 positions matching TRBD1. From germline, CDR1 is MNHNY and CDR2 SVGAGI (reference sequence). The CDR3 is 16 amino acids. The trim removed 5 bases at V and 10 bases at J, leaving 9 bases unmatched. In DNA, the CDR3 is TGTGCCAGCAGTCAGGGACAGGGGGCTCTTGACTCACCCCTCCACTTT. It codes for CASSQGQGALDSPLHF.

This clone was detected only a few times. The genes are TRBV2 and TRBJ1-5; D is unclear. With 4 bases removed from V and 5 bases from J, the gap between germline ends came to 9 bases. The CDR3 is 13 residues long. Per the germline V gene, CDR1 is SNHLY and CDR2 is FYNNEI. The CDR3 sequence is CASSVELDQPQHF. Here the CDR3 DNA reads TGTGCCAGCAGTGTAGAGTTGGATCAGCCCCAGCATTTT.

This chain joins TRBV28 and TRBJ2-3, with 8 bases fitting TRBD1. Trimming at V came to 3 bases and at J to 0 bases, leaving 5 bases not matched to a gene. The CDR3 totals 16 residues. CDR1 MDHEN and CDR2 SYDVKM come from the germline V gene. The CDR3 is CASSFGTGASTDTQYF. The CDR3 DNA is TGTGCCAGCAGTTTTGGGACAGGTGCTAGCACAGATACGCAGTATTTT.

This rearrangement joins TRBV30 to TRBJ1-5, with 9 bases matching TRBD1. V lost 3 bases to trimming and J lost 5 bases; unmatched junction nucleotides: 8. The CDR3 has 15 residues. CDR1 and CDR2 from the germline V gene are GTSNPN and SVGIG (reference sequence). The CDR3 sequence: CAWRPRDRGDQPQHF. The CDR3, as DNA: TGTGCCTGGAGGCCTAGAGACAGGGGGGATCAGCCCCAGCATTTT. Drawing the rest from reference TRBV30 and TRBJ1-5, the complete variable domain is SQTIHQWPATLVQPVGSPLSLECTVEGTSNPNLYWYRQAAGRGLQLLFYSVGIGQISSEVPQNLSASRPQDRQFILSSKKLLLSDSGFYLCAWRPRDRGDQPQHFGDGTRLSIL.

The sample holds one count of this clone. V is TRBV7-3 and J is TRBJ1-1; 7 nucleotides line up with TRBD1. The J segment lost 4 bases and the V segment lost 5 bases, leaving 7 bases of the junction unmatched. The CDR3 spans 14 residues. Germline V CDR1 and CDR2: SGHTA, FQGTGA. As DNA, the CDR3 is TGTGCCAGCAGCCTCGAGGGGGCTGGCACTGAAGCTTTCTTT. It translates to CASSLEGAGTEAFF.

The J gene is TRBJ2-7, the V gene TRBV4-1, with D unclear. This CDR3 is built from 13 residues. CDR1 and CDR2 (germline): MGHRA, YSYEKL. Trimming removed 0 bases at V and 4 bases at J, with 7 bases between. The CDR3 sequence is CASSQEATYEQYF. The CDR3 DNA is TGCGCCAGCAGCCAAGAGGCCACTTACGAGCAGTACTTC.